These T cell receptor beta chains were read from a single sample in a study of OX40 agonist ivuxolimab in advanced cancers. Clones were sequenced by immunoSEQ multiplex PCR, and TCRdb holds only the in-frame ones, with some missing. The sample carries under 75,000 clones, 65% to 90% recorded once. The sample here was CD4+ or CD8+ T cells sorted from blood, taken in a trial of the OX40 agonist ivuxolimab. These receptors all come from an adult with an advanced solid tumor such as melanoma, head and neck, liver or kidney cancer. The CDR3 runs from the conserved cysteine through the conserved F or W. A D gene is named only where the DNA matches it firmly. Not every row has a clone size; where given, it reads once, few, many or a size class.

d_call: -; clone_size: -; j_call: TRBJ2-2; v_call: TRBV29-1; cdr3_nt: TGCAGCGGTGGTCGGATGGGAGCGGTCTCCGGGGAGCTGTTTTTT; cdr3_aa: CSGGRMGAVSGELFF
d_call: -; clone_size: -; j_call: TRBJ2-1; v_call: TRBV7-9; cdr3_nt: TGTGCCAGCAGTTGGCCAACAGGTCGTCCCTTCAATGAGCAGTTCTTC; cdr3_aa: CASSWPTGRPFNEQFF
d_call: -; clone_size: -; j_call: TRBJ1-6; v_call: TRBV6-5; cdr3_nt: TGTGCCAGCAGTTACGGGAGGAATTCACCCCTCCACTTT; cdr3_aa: CASSYGRNSPLHF
d_call: TRBD2; clone_size: few; j_call: TRBJ2-3; v_call: TRBV4-3; cdr3_nt: TGCGCCAGCAGCCAAGATCGACTAGCGGGAGGTCTCGTTACAGATACGCAGTATTTT; cdr3_aa: CASSQDRLAGGLVTDTQYF
d_call: TRBD2; clone_size: -; j_call: TRBJ2-1; v_call: TRBV11-2; cdr3_nt: TGTGCCAGCAGCGCTCTGGGGGGTAGCGGGAGTACTAATGAGCAGTTCTTC; cdr3_aa: CASSALGGSGSTNEQFF
d_call: TRBD1; clone_size: -; j_call: TRBJ1-2; v_call: TRBV30; cdr3_nt: TGTGCCTGGAGCACCTCCGGGACAGCAAAAGGCGGCCACACCTTC; cdr3_aa: CAWSTSGTAKGGHTF
d_call: TRBD2; clone_size: -; j_call: TRBJ2-7; v_call: TRBV9; cdr3_nt: TGTGCCAGCAGCGTAGGTCAGAAGCGGGAAGGCGAGCAGTACTTC; cdr3_aa: CASSVGQKREGEQYF
d_call: TRBD2; clone_size: -; j_call: TRBJ2-2; v_call: TRBV11-3; cdr3_nt: TGTGCCAGCAGTTCCGGGACTACCAACACCGGGGAGCTGTTTTTT; cdr3_aa: CASSSGTTNTGELFF
d_call: -; clone_size: -; j_call: TRBJ2-7; v_call: TRBV6-6; cdr3_nt: TGTGCCAGCAGTTACGTCGACTACGAGCAGTACTTC; cdr3_aa: CASSYVDYEQYF
d_call: -; clone_size: -; j_call: TRBJ2-2; v_call: TRBV12-5; cdr3_nt: TGTGCTAGTGGTTTGGTACAAGGGGTCGGCACCGGGGAGCTGTTTTTT; cdr3_aa: CASGLVQGVGTGELFF
d_call: -; clone_size: -; j_call: TRBJ1-2; v_call: TRBV7-9; cdr3_nt: TGTGCCAGCAGCTTAGTTGGGGTACAAGGCTACACCTTC; cdr3_aa: CASSLVGVQGYTF
d_call: -; clone_size: -; j_call: TRBJ2-7; v_call: TRBV7-2; cdr3_nt: TGTGCCAGCAGCTTGGGCTCCCCTTACGAGCAGTACTTC; cdr3_aa: CASSLGSPYEQYF
d_call: -; clone_size: -; j_call: TRBJ1-2; v_call: TRBV2; cdr3_nt: TGTGCCAGCAGTGAAGGCAGGGAAGCGGGAGGCTACACCTTC; cdr3_aa: CASSEGREAGGYTF
d_call: TRBD2; clone_size: -; j_call: TRBJ2-3; v_call: TRBV19; cdr3_nt: TGTGCCAGCGGTTGGGGACTAGCGGGGGGGCCCAGGTCAGATACGCAGTATTTT; cdr3_aa: CASGWGLAGGPRSDTQYF
d_call: TRBD1; clone_size: -; j_call: TRBJ1-2; v_call: TRBV7-9; cdr3_nt: TGTGCCAGCAGCTTAAGAGACAGGGGCGTCCATGGCTACACCTTC; cdr3_aa: CASSLRDRGVHGYTF
d_call: TRBD2; clone_size: once; j_call: TRBJ2-5; v_call: TRBV7-2; cdr3_nt: TGTGCCAGCAGCTCTCTAGCGGGAGGCCGGAGGACGGAGACCCAGTACTTC; cdr3_aa: CASSSLAGGRRTETQYF
d_call: -; clone_size: few; j_call: TRBJ1-2; v_call: TRBV6-5; cdr3_nt: TGTGCCAGCAGTAAACGGGACACTAACTATGGCTACACCTTC; cdr3_aa: CASSKRDTNYGYTF
d_call: -; clone_size: -; j_call: TRBJ1-2; v_call: TRBV7-8; cdr3_nt: TGTGCCAGCAGCCCCGGGACACCCAACCGGGACTATGGCTACACCTTC; cdr3_aa: CASSPGTPNRDYGYTF
d_call: TRBD1; clone_size: -; j_call: TRBJ1-2; v_call: TRBV6-1; cdr3_nt: TGTGCCAGCACTCCGCTAGATACAGGGGGAGGGGGCTACACCTTC; cdr3_aa: CASTPLDTGGGGYTF
d_call: -; clone_size: -; j_call: TRBJ2-7; v_call: TRBV18; cdr3_nt: TGTGCCAGCTCACCGGACCTAGGGGAGCAGTACTTC; cdr3_aa: CASSPDLGEQYF
d_call: -; clone_size: -; j_call: TRBJ1-1; v_call: TRBV19; cdr3_nt: TGTGCCAGTAGTCCCTCCCCGCGGCGGAACACTGAAGCTTTCTTT; cdr3_aa: CASSPSPRRNTEAFF
d_call: -; clone_size: -; j_call: TRBJ2-2; v_call: TRBV19; cdr3_nt: TGTGCCAGTAGTAGGGGGGTCCAAATAAGGAACACCGGGGAGCTGTTTTTT; cdr3_aa: CASSRGVQIRNTGELFF
d_call: TRBD1; clone_size: -; j_call: TRBJ1-3; v_call: TRBV7-2; cdr3_nt: TGTGCCAGCAGCGCAGGACAGGGGGGAAGAAACACCATATATTTT; cdr3_aa: CASSAGQGGRNTIYF
d_call: -; clone_size: -; j_call: TRBJ2-7; v_call: TRBV5-5; cdr3_nt: TGTGCCAGCAGCTTGTTCGCTGAAGAGCAGTACTTC; cdr3_aa: CASSLFAEEQYF
d_call: -; clone_size: -; j_call: TRBJ2-2; v_call: TRBV19; cdr3_nt: TGTGCCAGTAGTATAGATGCCGGGGAGCTGTTTTTT; cdr3_aa: CASSIDAGELFF
d_call: TRBD1; clone_size: once; j_call: TRBJ2-2; v_call: TRBV23-1; cdr3_nt: TGCGCCAGCAGTCAACCGGGACAGGCGGCTATATCGGCCAACACCGGGGAGCTGTTTTTT; cdr3_aa: CASSQPGQAAISANTGELFF
d_call: TRBD1; clone_size: -; j_call: TRBJ2-7; v_call: TRBV6-1; cdr3_nt: TGTGCCACCCGGACCGGGACAGGGGGCTACGAGCAGTACTTC; cdr3_aa: CATRTGTGGYEQYF
d_call: -; clone_size: -; j_call: TRBJ2-3; v_call: TRBV7-2; cdr3_nt: TGTGCCAGCGGCTTAAACATAGGGACAGATACGCAGTATTTT; cdr3_aa: CASGLNIGTDTQYF
d_call: TRBD1; clone_size: -; j_call: TRBJ1-4; v_call: TRBV7-8; cdr3_nt: TGTGCCAGCAGCGCGGGACAGGGGGCCCGTGAAAAACTGTTTTTT; cdr3_aa: CASSAGQGAREKLFF
d_call: -; clone_size: -; j_call: TRBJ2-1; v_call: TRBV9; cdr3_nt: TGTGCCAGCAGCGTAGCTGACTCTAGTAACTCCTACAATGAGCAGTTCTTC; cdr3_aa: CASSVADSSNSYNEQFF
d_call: -; clone_size: -; j_call: TRBJ1-1; v_call: TRBV5-1; cdr3_nt: TGCGCCAGCAGCCTAGCCCTGGCTAGCAACACTGAAGCTTTCTTT; cdr3_aa: CASSLALASNTEAFF
d_call: TRBD1; clone_size: -; j_call: TRBJ1-1; v_call: TRBV7-2; cdr3_nt: TGTGCCAGCAGCTACCGCGCAGGGGGCGGCACTGAAGCTTTCTTT; cdr3_aa: CASSYRAGGGTEAFF
d_call: TRBD1; clone_size: once; j_call: TRBJ2-4; v_call: TRBV7-2; cdr3_nt: TGTGCCAGCAGCCCCCAGGGGCGAAGGGGGCAAGGAGCCAAAAACATTCAGTACTTC; cdr3_aa: CASSPQGRRGQGAKNIQYF
d_call: -; clone_size: -; j_call: TRBJ2-5; v_call: TRBV5-1; cdr3_nt: TGCGCCAGCAGCTTGGCCCTACAGGGAGGGGGGGGCCAAGAGACCCAGTACTTC; cdr3_aa: CASSLALQGGGGQETQYF
d_call: TRBD1; clone_size: -; j_call: TRBJ2-7; v_call: TRBV6-5; cdr3_nt: TGTGCCACCAGGGACAGCTACGAGCAGTACTTC; cdr3_aa: CATRDSYEQYF
d_call: -; clone_size: -; j_call: TRBJ2-7; v_call: TRBV19; cdr3_nt: TGTGCCAGTAGTATAGTACCGGGGAGCTCCTACGAGCAGTACTTC; cdr3_aa: CASSIVPGSSYEQYF
d_call: -; clone_size: -; j_call: TRBJ1-2; v_call: TRBV21-1; cdr3_nt: TGTGCCAGCAGCCCATGCGGATATCAGAGCTTCTATGGCTACACCTTC; cdr3_aa: CASSPCGYQSFYGYTF
d_call: -; clone_size: once; j_call: TRBJ1-5; v_call: TRBV6-6; cdr3_nt: TGTGCCAGCAGTCGCCCGGAGAGCAATCAGCCCCAGCATTTT; cdr3_aa: CASSRPESNQPQHF
d_call: -; clone_size: -; j_call: TRBJ2-7; v_call: TRBV5-4; cdr3_nt: TGTGCCAGCAGCTTGACCGTGGCAGGGGACCTCTCCTACGAGCAGTACTTC; cdr3_aa: CASSLTVAGDLSYEQYF
d_call: -; clone_size: -; j_call: TRBJ2-3; v_call: TRBV7-3; cdr3_nt: TGTGCCAGCAGCTTCTTACTCCGCACAGATACGCAGTATTTT; cdr3_aa: CASSFLLRTDTQYF
d_call: TRBD1; clone_size: -; j_call: TRBJ1-1; v_call: TRBV28; cdr3_nt: TGTGCCAGCCCCGATCGACAGGGGAGGATTAACACTGAAGCTTTCTTT; cdr3_aa: CASPDRQGRINTEAFF
d_call: -; clone_size: -; j_call: TRBJ1-1; v_call: TRBV14; cdr3_nt: TGTGCCAGCGGATCGAGCGGTGCTATGAACACTGAAGCTTTCTTT; cdr3_aa: CASGSSGAMNTEAFF
d_call: -; clone_size: -; j_call: TRBJ2-5; v_call: TRBV7-3; cdr3_nt: TGTGCCAGCAGCTTAGGCAGTCAAGAGACCCAGTACTTC; cdr3_aa: CASSLGSQETQYF
d_call: -; clone_size: few; j_call: TRBJ2-5; v_call: TRBV27; cdr3_nt: TGTGCCAGCAGAGGAACGGCGCCAGGTCAAGAGACCCAGTACTTC; cdr3_aa: CASRGTAPGQETQYF
d_call: -; clone_size: -; j_call: TRBJ1-1; v_call: TRBV28; cdr3_nt: TGTGCCAGCAGTTTATCCGGGGGGGCTTCGAGCACTGAAGCTTTCTTT; cdr3_aa: CASSLSGGASSTEAFF
d_call: TRBD1; clone_size: -; j_call: TRBJ2-1; v_call: TRBV5-8; cdr3_nt: TGTGCCAGCAGCTTGGTTCAGGGGGCCTGGTCCTACAATGAGCAGTTCTTC; cdr3_aa: CASSLVQGAWSYNEQFF
d_call: -; clone_size: -; j_call: TRBJ2-7; v_call: TRBV5-3; cdr3_nt: TGTGCCAGAAGCTTGGAAGCCCGAATCTACGAGCAGTACTTC; cdr3_aa: CARSLEARIYEQYF
d_call: TRBD1; clone_size: -; j_call: TRBJ2-7; v_call: TRBV18; cdr3_nt: TGTGCCAGCTCACCACGGACGACAGGGACCGAGCAGTACTTC; cdr3_aa: CASSPRTTGTEQYF
d_call: TRBD1; clone_size: -; j_call: TRBJ1-6; v_call: TRBV19; cdr3_nt: TGTGCCAGTAGTTCGCCGCCGGGACAGAATAATTCACCCCTCCACTTT; cdr3_aa: CASSSPPGQNNSPLHF
d_call: -; clone_size: -; j_call: TRBJ1-1; v_call: TRBV6-5; cdr3_nt: TGTGCCAGCAGTCCCTTCGCGAATGTTCCCACTGAAGCTTTCTTT; cdr3_aa: CASSPFANVPTEAFF